This TCR beta chain was obtained from a study of T cell responses to AZD1222 COVID-19 vaccine. Study-wide findings and caveats: Clonal diversity was possibly underestimated, and white British individuals and females predominated among donors.

In its sample, this clone was seen once. As yet, its antigen is unknown. This CDR3 contains 15 residues. Trimming removed 5 bases from V and 4 bases from J, with 16 bases in between. Germline V gene sequence: CDR1 SGHNT, CDR2 YENEEA. Clones were sequenced by immunoSEQ multiplex PCR, and TCRdb holds only the in-frame ones, with some missing. The sample lists some 160,000 clones, approximately 90% occurring once. This TCR was sampled from an adult in good health. The chain is built from TRBV11-3 and TRBJ2-3; a possible D gene is TRBD1 (8 bases). The sample consisted of peripheral blood, taken on day 0 of AZD1222 vaccination. CDR3 amino acids: CASSTGGGQSDTQYF. CDR3 coding DNA: TGTGCCAGCAGCACAGGGGGGGGGCAGTCAGATACGCAGTATTTT.